A single sample is the source of the 31 T cell receptor beta chains below, sequenced in a study of blood T cell repertoires in COVID-19. Some clones are missing from TCRdb's copy, which holds only in-frame ones; the method was immunoSEQ multiplex PCR. The table includes about 31,000 clones, 80% to 90% detected once. Sequences were obtained from peripheral blood. The receptors shown here come from a human donor with active COVID-19. The donor label of this sample is uncertain.

The chain recombines TRBV2 with TRBJ2-7, with 7 bases that match TRBD2. The CDR3 has 16 amino acids. Per germline, CDR1 SNHLY and CDR2 FYNNEI. V shed 9 bases and J 0 bases; nucleotides not matched to a gene: 14. The CDR3 nucleotides read TGTGCCAGTCAGAGACCCCCTAGCGGAAGCTCCTACGAGCAGTACTTC. Its protein is CASQRPPSGSSYEQYF. The full variable domain, with the rest looked up from reference TRBV2 and TRBJ2-7, is EPEVTQTPSHQVTQMGQEVILRCVPISNHLYFYWYRQILGQKVEFLVSFYNNEISEKSEIFDDQFSVERPDGSNFTLKIRSTKLEDSAMYFCASQRPPSGSSYEQYFGPGTRLTVT.

V is TRBV29-1 and J is TRBJ1-1; TRBD1 matches at 7 bases. The CDR3 spans 11 residues. Looked up from germline, CDR1 is SQVTM and CDR2 is ANQGSEA. The V segment lost 6 bases and the J segment 6 bases; nucleotides outside the gene matches: 4. CDR3 residues: CSVETGAEAFF. The CDR3 DNA reads TGCAGCGTCGAAACAGGGGCTGAAGCTTTCTTT.

This clone was found once. The chain couples TRBV2 to TRBJ2-2; D perhaps matches TRBD2 (5 bases). Trimming took off 6 bases at V and 0 bases at J, with 11 bases between the two ends. From germline, CDR1 is SNHLY and CDR2 FYNNEI. The CDR3 has 15 amino acids. The CDR3 protein is CASSLGNANTGELFF. CDR3 nucleotides: TGTGCCAGCAGCCTCGGGAACGCGAACACCGGGGAGCTGTTTTTT.

The genes are TRBV24-1 and TRBJ2-3; 8 nucleotides agree with TRBD2. Germline CDR1 KGHDR, CDR2 SFDVKD. This CDR3 contains 15 residues. V was pared by 5 bases and J by 4 bases, with 7 bases of the junction left unmatched. DNA for the CDR3: TGTGCCACCAGTGGAGGTAGCGGGAAGGCAGATACGCAGTATTTT. Translated, it gives CATSGGSGKADTQYF.

The rearrangement joins TRBV29-1 to TRBJ2-3, with TRBD2 identical over 9 bases. Unmatched junction bases numbered 6, after V lost 6 bases and J lost 2 bases. The CDR3 is made up of 14 amino acids. The germline V gene has CDR1 SQVTM and CDR2 ANQGSEA. This CDR3 reads CSVESGGYTDTQYF. CDR3 bases: TGCAGCGTCGAAAGCGGGGGGTACACAGATACGCAGTATTTT.

The chain couples TRBV10-1 to TRBJ1-1, with 10 bases identical to TRBD1. The V segment lost 2 bases and the J segment 9 bases; nucleotides outside the gene matches: 6. The CDR3 runs 14 residues. The germline gives CDR1 WNHNN, CDR2 SYGVQD (reference sequence). CDR3 coding DNA: TGCGCCAGCAGTGAGGGCCGGGACAGGGGAAAAGCTTTCTTT. Translation gives CASSEGRDRGKAFF.

The CDR3 region is CASSAAVNQPQHF. DNA for the CDR3: TGCGCCAGCAGCGCGGCAGTCAATCAGCCCCAGCATTTT. The chain couples TRBV5-1 to TRBJ1-5; D unresolved. Trimming stripped 4 bases from V and 3 bases from J, with 8 bases between. This CDR3 is 13 amino acids long. From germline, CDR1 is SGHRS and CDR2 YFSETQ.

This clone is a singleton in its sample. The chain is built from TRBV20-1 and TRBJ2-7; 10 bases are shared with TRBD1. Germline-derived CDR1 and CDR2 are DFQATT and SNEGSKA (reference sequence). The ends lost 3 bases at V and 1 base at J; junction bases unmatched: 6. The CDR3 consists of 15 residues. The CDR3 DNA reads as TGCAGTGCTAGTACCCTGGACAGGGGGTCCTACGAGCAGTACTTC. This gives the protein CSASTLDRGSYEQYF.

As concerns this clone: The junction does not match germline at one end; this may be a read error. This chain joins TRBV7-9 and TRBJ1-2, with D possibly being TRBD1 (5 bases). The CDR3 sequence is 9 residues long. Germline CDR1 SEHNR, CDR2 FQNEAQ (reference sequence). The CDR3 nucleotides read TGTGCCAGCAGCCCTTGGGGGGACTTC. Its translation: CASSPWGDF.

The chain joins TRBV5-1 to TRBJ2-3, with D possibly matching TRBD2 (5 bases). In germline, CDR1 is SGHRS, CDR2 YFSETQ. The CDR3 length is 15 residues. Trimming cost V 1 base and J 4 bases, with 13 bases left between them. This chain's CDR3 is CASSLRHGSPDTQYF. Here the CDR3 DNA reads TGCGCCAGCAGCTTGCGACATGGGAGCCCAGATACGCAGTATTTT.

This clone appeared a single time. This chain's CDR3 is CASSEWGTGGNYGYTF. The CDR3 coding sequence is TGTGCCAGCAGTGAATGGGGGACAGGGGGTAACTATGGCTACACCTTC. The chain joins TRBV25-1 to TRBJ1-2; 11 nucleotides align to TRBD1. The CDR3 loop spans 16 amino acids. Trimming cost V 1 base and J 1 base; bases outside gene matches: 2. Germline V gene data show CDR1 as MGHDK and CDR2 as SYGVNS.

The rearrangement links TRBV27 to TRBJ2-5, with D tentatively TRBD1 (5 bases). CDR1 is MNHEY and CDR2 is SMNVEV in the germline V gene (reference sequence). The CDR3 is made up of 16 amino acids. V lost 2 bases and J lost 0, with 13 bases in between. CDR3 loop: CASSLGLGQDQETQYF. CDR3 sequence (DNA): TGTGCCAGCAGTTTAGGATTGGGGCAGGACCAAGAGACCCAGTACTTC.

V usage is TRBV19 and J usage is TRBJ2-2, with 9 bases fitting TRBD1. The CDR3 loop spans 19 amino acids. V lost 5 bases and J lost 2; bases outside the gene matches: 15. The germline CDR1 and CDR2 sequences are LNHDA and SQIVND (reference sequence). CDR3 sequence: CASSGGQGLYAPNTGELFF. DNA of the CDR3: TGTGCCAGTAGTGGGGGACAGGGCCTTTACGCCCCAAACACCGGGGAGCTGTTTTTT.

The V gene is TRBV9, the J gene TRBJ1-2, with 7 positions matching TRBD1. The V segment lost 2 bases and the J segment 5 bases; nucleotides outside the gene matches: 12. The V gene's germline CDR1 is SGDLS and CDR2 YYNGEE. The CDR3 covers 16 residues. CDR3 DNA: TGTGCCAGCAGCGTGACGACCCAGGGGGGCCTGTATGGCTACACCTTC. It translates to CASSVTTQGGLYGYTF.

The chain employs TRBV19 and TRBJ2-5; no clear D gene. This CDR3 has 17 residues. Trimming left V 1 base short and J 1 base short, with 16 bases between. The V gene's germline CDR1 is LNHDA and CDR2 SQIVND (reference sequence). The CDR3 region is CASSIGAAGPLQETQYF. CDR3 DNA sequence: TGTGCCAGTAGTATAGGGGCCGCAGGTCCACTCCAAGAGACCCAGTACTTC.

The chain uses TRBV4-1 and TRBJ2-1; possible D gene TRBD1, 5 bases. The V and J ends lost 4 bases and 5 bases respectively, with 18 bases between them. The CDR3 runs to 16 residues. CDR1 MGHRA and CDR2 YSYEKL come from the germline V gene. The chain's CDR3 is CASSPMTVKRHNEQFF. CDR3 DNA sequence: TGCGCCAGCAGCCCAATGACAGTTAAAAGGCACAATGAGCAGTTCTTC.

The chain links TRBV5-8 to TRBJ1-1; D may be TRBD1 (5 bases). Germline V lookup: CDR1 SGHTS, CDR2 YDEGEE. The V gene lost 4 bases and the J gene lost 0 bases, with 16 bases spanning the gap. The CDR3 covers 16 residues. CDR3 residues: CASSPISGYMNTEAFF. The CDR3 coding sequence is TGTGCCAGCAGCCCAATTTCAGGGTACATGAACACTGAAGCTTTCTTT.

V gene TRBV11-2 combines with J gene TRBJ2-3, with TRBD2 matching 10 bases. The CDR3 is 18 amino acids. Trimming removed 2 bases from V and 6 bases from J; junction bases left unmatched: 14. The V gene's germline CDR1 is SGHAT and CDR2 FQNNGV. Here the CDR3 DNA reads TGTGCCAGCAGCTTAAGGGAGCTAGCGGGGGTTGTTAGGGATACGCAGTATTTT. This sequence encodes CASSLRELAGVVRDTQYF. The full variable domain, with the rest looked up from reference TRBV11-2 and TRBJ2-3, is EAGVAQSPRYKIIEKRQSVAFWCNPISGHATLYWYQQILGQGPKLLIQFQNNGVVDDSQLPKDRFSAERLKGVDSTLKIQPAKLEDSAVYLCASSLRELAGVVRDTQYFGPGTRLTVL.

The V and J genes are TRBV7-9 and TRBJ2-7, with 10 bases matching TRBD2. V gave up 2 bases and J gave up 2 bases; unmatched junction bases: 6. The CDR3 covers 16 residues. The germline gives CDR1 SEHNR, CDR2 FQNEAQ (reference sequence). Here the CDR3 reads CASSLPGTSVAYEQYF. As DNA, the CDR3 is TGTGCCAGCAGCTTACCCGGGACTAGCGTCGCCTACGAGCAGTACTTC. Together with reference TRBV7-9 and TRBJ2-7, the CDR3 gives the full variable domain: DTGVSQNPRHKITKRGQNVTFRCDPISEHNRLYWYRQTLGQGPEFLTYFQNEAQLEKSRLLSDRFSAERPKGSFSTLEIQRTEQGDSAMYLCASSLPGTSVAYEQYFGPGTRLTVT.

The chain couples TRBV7-2 to TRBJ2-1; TRBD2 matches 8 bases. In germline, CDR1 is SGHTA, CDR2 FQGNSA. The V gene end was trimmed by 8 bases and the J gene end by 6 bases; junction bases not matched to a gene: 6. CDR3 length: 13 amino acids. The chain's CDR3 is CASYSGNGNEQFF. CDR3 in DNA: TGTGCCAGCTATAGCGGGAACGGCAATGAGCAGTTCTTC.

The chain employs TRBV28 and TRBJ2-1; a weak D match, TRBD2 (6 bases). CDR3 length: 14 residues. Germline V CDR1 and CDR2: MDHEN, SYDVKM. The ends were cut back, 3 bases at V and 7 bases at J, with 13 bases in the middle. CDR3 loop: CASSFSGGGNEQFF. Written as DNA, the CDR3 is TGTGCCAGCAGTTTCTCCGGGGGAGGAAATGAGCAGTTCTTC.

This clone was picked up a small number of times. The chain carries TRBV3-1 (or the pseudogene TRBV3-2) and TRBJ2-5, with D perhaps matching TRBD1 (7 bases). The CDR3 covers 13 residues. Trimming left V 4 bases short and J 4 bases short, with 10 bases between. Germline values: CDR1 LGHDT, CDR2 YNNKEL (reference sequence). The CDR3 nucleotides are TGTGCCAGCAGCCTCAGGGGGGCAGAGACCCAGTACTTC. Its protein product is CASSLRGAETQYF.

The chain couples TRBV6-5 to TRBJ1-5; the D is unclear. Trimming took off 6 bases at V and 5 bases at J, with 11 bases between the two ends. The CDR3 is 13 residues long. CDR1 and CDR2 (germline): MNHEY, SVGAGI. The CDR3 coding sequence is TGTGCCAGCAGGGTTACAGCGGATCAGCCCCAGCATTTT. Translated: CASRVTADQPQHF.

This clone was seen only once. The V and J genes are TRBV7-8 and TRBJ2-7, with 8 bases lining up with TRBD2. V shed 4 bases, J shed 3 bases, and the junction held 5 bases outside the gene matches. The length of the CDR3 is 14 residues. From germline, CDR1 is SGHVS and CDR2 FQNEAQ. The CDR3: CASSSGTSIYEQYF. The DNA for the CDR3 is TGTGCCAGCAGCTCCGGGACTAGTATCTACGAGCAGTACTTC.

V is TRBV28 and J is TRBJ2-1, with TRBD2 identical over 12 bases. Germline loops: CDR1 MDHEN, CDR2 SYDVKM. This CDR3 is 15 amino acids long. The V gene end was trimmed by 9 bases and the J gene end by 6 bases; junction bases not matched to a gene: 9. CDR3 sequence reads: CASWDLAGGVNEQFF. In DNA, the CDR3 is TGTGCCAGTTGGGACCTAGCGGGAGGGGTCAATGAGCAGTTCTTC.

The chain links TRBV19 to TRBJ2-1; TRBD2 aligns across 7 bases. Germline V CDR1 and CDR2: LNHDA, SQIVND (reference sequence). Germline trimming cut 2 bases from V and 10 bases from J; bases unmatched to any gene: 11. CDR3 length: 15 residues. The CDR3 DNA follows: TGTGCCAGTAGTATAAACGCGGGAGAAAAAGCCGAGCAGTTCTTC. As protein: CASSINAGEKAEQFF.

Worth noting for this clone: At one of its ends the junction is not consistent with the germline gene, which may arise from a read error. The chain links TRBV7-3 to TRBJ2-3; possibly TRBD1 for D (6 bases). Germline V lookup: CDR1 SGHTA, CDR2 FQGTGA. The CDR3 is 17 amino acids. The CDR3 DNA sequence: TGTGCCAGCAGGTTAAGTAGACAGGTGACCGGCACAGATACGCAGTATTTT. It yields the protein CASRLSRQVTGTDTQYF.

This clone appeared a few times. The rearrangement links TRBV3-1 (or the pseudogene TRBV3-2) to TRBJ1-1, with 9 bases identical to TRBD1. Germline V gene lookup returns CDR1 LGHDT and CDR2 YNNKEL (reference sequence). J was trimmed by 5 bases and V by 6 bases; bases with no gene match: 7. The CDR3 loop spans 14 amino acids. CDR3 coding DNA: TGTGCCAGCAGGGGACAGGGATTTGGGACTGAAGCTTTCTTT. This codes for CASRGQGFGTEAFF.

This chain connects TRBV6-1 to TRBJ1-6, with TRBD1 matching 7 bases. V shed 0 bases, J shed 10 bases, and the junction held 6 bases outside the gene matches. This CDR3 has 15 amino acids. Germline V gene sequence: CDR1 MNHNS, CDR2 SASEGT. The CDR3 DNA reads TGTGCCAGCAGTGAAGCGAGACAGGGTCGATCACCCCTCCACTTT. Its translation: CASSEARQGRSPLHF.

The chain couples TRBV28 to TRBJ1-2; D not resolved. The CDR3 runs 14 residues. Germline assignment: CDR1 MDHEN and CDR2 SYDVKM. The ends were cut back, 7 bases at V and 3 bases at J, with 15 bases in the middle. The CDR3 sequence is CASTSWEEYYGYTF. The CDR3 DNA is TGTGCCAGCACCTCCTGGGAGGAGTACTATGGCTACACCTTC.

The gene calls are TRBV7-8 and TRBJ2-7; weak D call: TRBD2 (6 bases). The V end lost 5 bases, the J end lost 0 bases, and 14 bases lay between the germline ends. This CDR3 is 15 amino acids long. Germline loops: CDR1 SGHVS, CDR2 FQNEAQ. The DNA of the CDR3 is TGTGCCAGCAGCACCGGACGGGGGAGCTCCTACGAGCAGTACTTC. Amino acids: CASSTGRGSSYEQYF.